Sequencing of this T cell receptor beta chain was carried out in a study of cytomegalovirus exposure and HLA in healthy donors. Study conclusions and caveats: Later on, an analysis found that several of the most significant clusters appeared to be linked to common viral pathogens, which included parvovirus B19. Sequences of the TCR beta chain were said to predict the HLA-A and HLA-B alleles of most subjects accurately. Trimming of TCR beta V- and J-genes showed a link, identified in a later analysis, to a missense DCLRE1C variant. Productive rates of about 90% or about 30% were seen for most TCR beta V segments in an earlier analysis.

Germline V gene data show CDR1 as SGDLS and CDR2 as YYNGEE. V shed 3 bases and J 2 bases; nucleotides not matched to a gene: 5. This CDR3 has 15 residues. The PCR used 60 Vbeta and 13 Jbeta primers. Measured with immunoSEQ multiplex PCR; TCRdb has only the in-frame clones, and not every one. The sample includes some 120,000 clones, around 84% of them seen just once. This clone was observed a handful of times. Its antigen is unknown. The receptor's source is a man under 40 in good health and CMV-seropositive. Sequencing input: PBMCs. This chain links TRBV9 with TRBJ2-1; the match to TRBD1 covers 7 bases. The CDR3 reads CASSAWDRTYNEQFF. In DNA form, the CDR3 reads TGTGCCAGCAGCGCTTGGGACAGAACCTACAATGAGCAGTTCTTC.